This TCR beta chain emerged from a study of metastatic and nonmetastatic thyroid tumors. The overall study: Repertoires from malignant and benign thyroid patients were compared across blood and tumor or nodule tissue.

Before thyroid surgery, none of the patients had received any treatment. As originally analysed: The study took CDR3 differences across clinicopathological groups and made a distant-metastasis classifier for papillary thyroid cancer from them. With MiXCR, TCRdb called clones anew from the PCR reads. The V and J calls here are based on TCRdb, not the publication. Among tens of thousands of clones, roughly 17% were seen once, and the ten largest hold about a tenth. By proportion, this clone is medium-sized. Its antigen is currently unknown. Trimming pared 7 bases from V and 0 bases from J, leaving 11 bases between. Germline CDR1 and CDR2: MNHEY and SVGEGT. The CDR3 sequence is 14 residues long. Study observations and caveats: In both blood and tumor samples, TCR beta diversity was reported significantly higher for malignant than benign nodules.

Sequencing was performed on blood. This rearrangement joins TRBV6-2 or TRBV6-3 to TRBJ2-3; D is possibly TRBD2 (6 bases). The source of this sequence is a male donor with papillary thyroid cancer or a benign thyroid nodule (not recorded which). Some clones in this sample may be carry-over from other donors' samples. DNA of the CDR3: TGTGCCAGCACCGGGGAGGCCAGCACAGATACGCAGTATTTT. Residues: CASTGEASTDTQYF.